Given below is one TCR beta chain in context. There is no known antigen for this receptor. There are no base qualities to consult, and no much larger clone falls within one base. The data derive from a study of blood T cells in healthy people across ages (dated by TCRdb to the mid-2010s). For context, the study as a whole: In model experiments, roughly one uniquely barcoded TCR beta cDNA molecule per two T cells was captured by template switching. Two additional independent replicas of 1 million unique cDNA reads from the same blood draw were analyzed for two donors (one aged 18 to 29 and one aged 80 or older). To avoid experimental bias, donors of different ages were distributed randomly across sequencing lanes. Four age groups were formed from the donors: young (average approximately 15 years), middle-aged (around 37), aged (approximately 60) and long-lived (about 75). To track age-related changes in TCR beta repertoire diversity, the study relied on deep sequencing normalized with unique cDNA molecular identifiers.

Findings and caveats that apply to the study as a whole: Estimates of total diversity based on one million sequenced T cells were regarded as lower bounds and as underestimates. Because the CMV infection status of the donors was unknown, age-related changes in expanded clonotypes may potentially have been confounded. Observed TCR beta diversity per million T cells fell roughly linearly with age, and a significant reduction was already apparent by age about 38. Compared with the aged group, more naive CD4+ T cells, fewer expanded clones and increased TCR diversity were shown by the long-lived group, suggesting age selection. The percentage of naive T cells measured by flow cytometry correlated strongly with observed TCR beta diversity. Conclusive comparison of naive and antigen-experienced compartments was prevented by the profiling of bulk unsorted PBMCs.

The protocol used for the library was 5' RACE. The run used an Illumina HiSeq 2500. A second about 7 to 11 cycle PCR used a sample-barcoded 5' primer and a J-beta primer mix. A template-switch 5' adaptor carrying 12 random nucleotides introduced a unique molecular identifier onto each TCR beta cDNA molecule. Each sample yielded at least 2.5 million CDR3-containing paired-end reads. First-strand cDNA was synthesized from all RNA with the Mint cDNA synthesis kit, primed by a TRBC-specific oligonucleotide. After uracil-DNA glycosylase treatment, a first 18-cycle PCR used universal primers M1SS and BC2_uni_R on all cDNA. Turning to the authors' computational methods: For normalization, 1 million high-quality reads, each with a distinct molecular identifier, were randomly selected from each sample. Instead of being binned into consensus sequences, reads with shared molecular identifiers were discarded. MiTCR, set to a Q25 quality threshold and the strictest error-elimination algorithm, was used for CDR3 identification, clonotype clustering and error correction. Lower-bound total TCR beta diversity was estimated with a nonparametric unseen species model using Euler transformation. TCRdb cleaned the public reads at Q25 with fastp, built clones with MiXCR and kept in-frame beta chains. Every entry covers one CDR3 protein and lists the most common genes and DNA from its rows. The V and J calls were not made by the authors but by TCRdb's processing. This sample is represented by 1.5 million or so distinct CDR3 sequences; 35% to 45% of them were singletons. The ten largest make up just over 4% of the sample.

The CDR3 has 14 amino acids, counting the end cysteine and phenylalanine. Solely the CDR3 DNA is kept, with 42 bases framed from the first base. V loses 4 bases at its end and J loses 4 bases; junction bases beyond the gene matches: 5. The germline V gene provides CDR1 SNHLY and CDR2 FYNNEI. Systemically healthy Caucasian individuals from Russia, some 36 in total and aged about 6 to 95 years, were included as donors. Around 10 milliliters of peripheral blood were collected from each donor into EDTA-treated Vacutainer tubes. Ficoll-Paque density-gradient centrifugation was used to isolate PBMCs, with at least 6.5 million obtained per sample. Trizol reagent was used to extract total RNA from the PBMCs, yielding at least 5 micrograms per sample. Naive CD45RAhigh/CD27high T cell percentages were measured by flow cytometry on a PBMC aliquot from every donor.

Recombination connected TRBV2 to TRBJ2-5; the central 8 bases match TRBD1. Sequenced: blood. This receptor was obtained from a woman aged 18-35 years in good health. CDR3 sequence: CASSGGQGLETQYF. The bases are TGTGCCAGCAGTGGCGGACAGGGATTAGAGACCCAGTACTTC.